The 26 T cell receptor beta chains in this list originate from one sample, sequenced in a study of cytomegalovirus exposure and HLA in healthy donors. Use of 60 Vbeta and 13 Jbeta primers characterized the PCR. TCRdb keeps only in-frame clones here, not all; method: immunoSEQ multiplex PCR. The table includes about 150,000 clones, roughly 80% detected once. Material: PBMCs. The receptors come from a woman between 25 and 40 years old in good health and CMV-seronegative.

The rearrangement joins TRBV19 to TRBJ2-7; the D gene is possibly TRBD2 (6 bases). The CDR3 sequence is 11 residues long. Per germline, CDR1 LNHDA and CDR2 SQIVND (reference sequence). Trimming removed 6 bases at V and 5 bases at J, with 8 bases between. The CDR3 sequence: CASREGNEQYF. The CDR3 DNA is TGTGCCAGTAGGGAGGGGAACGAGCAGTACTTC.

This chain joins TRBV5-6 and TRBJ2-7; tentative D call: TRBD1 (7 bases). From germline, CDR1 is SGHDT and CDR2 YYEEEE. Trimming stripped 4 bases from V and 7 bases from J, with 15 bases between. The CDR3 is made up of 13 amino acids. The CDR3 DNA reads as TGTGCCAGCAGCCAAACCAGGGGGAGGGAGCAGTACTTC. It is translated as CASSQTRGREQYF.

The CDR3 DNA is TGTGCCAGCAGCCCCCAGGGACAGTTCTATGGCTACACCTTC. Its translation: CASSPQGQFYGYTF. This chain joins TRBV13 and TRBJ1-2; TRBD1 matches at 7 bases. CDR1 and CDR2 (germline): PRHDT, FYEKMQ (reference sequence). This CDR3 region has 14 residues. V was clipped by 5 bases and J by 4 bases; unmatched bases: 7. The full variable domain, with the rest looked up from reference TRBV13 and TRBJ1-2, is AAGVIQSPRHLIKEKRETATLKCYPIPRHDTVYWYQQGPGQDPQFLISFYEKMQSDKGSIPDRFSAQQFSDYHSELNMSSLELGDSALYFCASSPQGQFYGYTFGSGTRLTVV.

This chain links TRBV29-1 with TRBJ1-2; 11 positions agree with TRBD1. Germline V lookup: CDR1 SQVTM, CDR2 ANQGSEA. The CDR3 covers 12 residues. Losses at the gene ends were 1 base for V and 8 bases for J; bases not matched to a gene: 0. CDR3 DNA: TGCAGCGTTGAAGGGGACAGGGGGGGCTACACCTTC. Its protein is CSVEGDRGGYTF.

The chain's CDR3 is CASSPWDRNGQYF. The CDR3 coding sequence is TGTGCCAGCAGCCCTTGGGACAGGAACGGACAGTACTTC. The genes are TRBV27 and TRBJ2-7, with 8 bases matching TRBD1. This CDR3 is built from 13 residues. The germline V gene encodes CDR1 MNHEY and CDR2 SMNVEV (reference sequence). The V gene end was trimmed by 6 bases and the J gene end by 10 bases; junction bases not matched to a gene: 11.

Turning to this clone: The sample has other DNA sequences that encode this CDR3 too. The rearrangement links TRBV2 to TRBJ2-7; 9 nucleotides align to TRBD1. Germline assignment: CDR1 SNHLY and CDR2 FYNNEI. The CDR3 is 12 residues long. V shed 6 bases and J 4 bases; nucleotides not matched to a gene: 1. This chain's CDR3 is CASRDRGYEQYF. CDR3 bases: TGTGCCAGCAGGGACAGGGGTTACGAGCAGTACTTC.

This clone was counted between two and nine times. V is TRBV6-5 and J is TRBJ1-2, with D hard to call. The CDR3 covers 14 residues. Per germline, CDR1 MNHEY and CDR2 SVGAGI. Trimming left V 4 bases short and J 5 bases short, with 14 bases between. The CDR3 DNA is TGTGCCAGCAGTTCACCTGTCGAGCCTTATGGCTACACCTTC. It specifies CASSSPVEPYGYTF.

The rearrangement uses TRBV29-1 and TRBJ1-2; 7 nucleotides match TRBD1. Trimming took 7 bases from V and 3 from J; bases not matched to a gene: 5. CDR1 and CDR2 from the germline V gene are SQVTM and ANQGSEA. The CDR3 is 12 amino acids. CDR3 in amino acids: CSAITGDYGYTF. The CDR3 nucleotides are TGCAGCGCCATTACAGGGGACTATGGCTACACCTTC. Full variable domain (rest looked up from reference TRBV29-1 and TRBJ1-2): SAVISQKPSRDICQRGTSLTIQCQVDSQVTMMFWYRQQPGQSLTLIATANQGSEATYESGFVIDKFPISRPNLTFSTLTVSNMSPEDSSIYLCSAITGDYGYTFGSGTRLTVV.

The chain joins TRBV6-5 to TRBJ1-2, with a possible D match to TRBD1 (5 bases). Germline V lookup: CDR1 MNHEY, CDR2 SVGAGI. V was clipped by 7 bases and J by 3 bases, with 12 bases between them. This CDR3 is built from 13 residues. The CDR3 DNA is TGTGCCAGCACCAAGGGGAATTACTATGGCTACACCTTC. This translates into CASTKGNYYGYTF.

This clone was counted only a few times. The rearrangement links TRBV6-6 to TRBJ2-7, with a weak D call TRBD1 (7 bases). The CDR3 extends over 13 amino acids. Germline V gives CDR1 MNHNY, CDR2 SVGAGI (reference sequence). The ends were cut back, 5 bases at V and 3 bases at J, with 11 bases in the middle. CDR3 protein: CASSHRGGYEQYF. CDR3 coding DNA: TGTGCCAGCAGTCACAGGGGAGGCTACGAGCAGTACTTC.

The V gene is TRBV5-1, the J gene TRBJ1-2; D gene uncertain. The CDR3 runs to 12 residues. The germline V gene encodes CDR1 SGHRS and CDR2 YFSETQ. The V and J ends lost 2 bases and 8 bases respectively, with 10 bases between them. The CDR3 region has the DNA TGCGCCAGCAGCTTCGACTCTAGAGGCTACACCTTC. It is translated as CASSFDSRGYTF.

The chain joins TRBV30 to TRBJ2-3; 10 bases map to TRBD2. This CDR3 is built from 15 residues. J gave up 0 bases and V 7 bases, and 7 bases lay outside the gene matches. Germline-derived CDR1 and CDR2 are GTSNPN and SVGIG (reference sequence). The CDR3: CAYRAGGPSTDTQYF. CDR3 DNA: TGTGCCTACCGAGCGGGGGGGCCGAGCACAGATACGCAGTATTTT. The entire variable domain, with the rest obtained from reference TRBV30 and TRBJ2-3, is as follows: SQTIHQWPATLVQPVGSPLSLECTVEGTSNPNLYWYRQAAGRGLQLLFYSVGIGQISSEVPQNLSASRPQDRQFILSSKKLLLSDSGFYLCAYRAGGPSTDTQYFGPGTRLTVL.

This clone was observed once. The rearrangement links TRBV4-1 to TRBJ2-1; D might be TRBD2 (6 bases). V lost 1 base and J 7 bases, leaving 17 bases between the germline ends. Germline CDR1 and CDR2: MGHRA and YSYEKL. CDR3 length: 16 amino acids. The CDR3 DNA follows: TGCGCCAGCAGCCAAGTTGTAACGGGGGTGTGGAATGAGCAGTTCTTC. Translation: CASSQVVTGVWNEQFF.

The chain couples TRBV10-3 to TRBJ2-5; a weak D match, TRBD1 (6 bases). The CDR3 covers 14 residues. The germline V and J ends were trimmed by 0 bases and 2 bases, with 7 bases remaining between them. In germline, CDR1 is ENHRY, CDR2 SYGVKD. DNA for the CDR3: TGTGCCATCAGTGAGTCGGACAGACAAGAGACCCAGTACTTC. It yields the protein CAISESDRQETQYF.

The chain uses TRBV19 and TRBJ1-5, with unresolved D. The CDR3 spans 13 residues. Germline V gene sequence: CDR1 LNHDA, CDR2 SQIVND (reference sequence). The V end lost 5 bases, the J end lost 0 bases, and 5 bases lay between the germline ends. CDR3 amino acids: CASSLSSNQPQHF. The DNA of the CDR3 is TGTGCCAGTAGTCTGAGTAGCAATCAGCCCCAGCATTTT.

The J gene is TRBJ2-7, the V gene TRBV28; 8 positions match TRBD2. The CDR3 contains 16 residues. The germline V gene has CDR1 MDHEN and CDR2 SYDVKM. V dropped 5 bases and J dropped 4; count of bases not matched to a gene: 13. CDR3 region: CASSPRGSGTPYEQYF. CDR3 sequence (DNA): TGTGCCAGCAGTCCCCGTGGTAGCGGGACACCATACGAGCAGTACTTC.

In nucleotides, the CDR3 is TGTGCCAGCAGGGGTGGGACAGTGATCGCACCCCTCCACTTT. It is translated as CASRGGTVIAPLHF. The chain carries TRBV6-5 and TRBJ1-6; 7 bases map to TRBD1. The germline gives CDR1 MNHEY, CDR2 SVGAGI. V was clipped by 6 bases and J by 11 bases; unmatched bases: 10. The CDR3 contains 14 residues.

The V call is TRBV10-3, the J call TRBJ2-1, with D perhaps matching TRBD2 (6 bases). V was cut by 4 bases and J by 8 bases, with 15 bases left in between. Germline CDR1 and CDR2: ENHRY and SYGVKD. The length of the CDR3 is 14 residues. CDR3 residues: CAISVWEDPDEQFF. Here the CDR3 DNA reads TGTGCCATCAGTGTGTGGGAGGACCCCGATGAGCAGTTCTTC.

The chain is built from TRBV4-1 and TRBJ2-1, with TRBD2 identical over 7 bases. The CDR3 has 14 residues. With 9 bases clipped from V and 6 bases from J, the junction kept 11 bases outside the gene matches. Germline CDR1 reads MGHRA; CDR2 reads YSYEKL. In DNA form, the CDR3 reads TGCGCCAGGGGGAGGGGCAGGGTGGGCAATGAGCAGTTCTTC. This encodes CARGRGRVGNEQFF.

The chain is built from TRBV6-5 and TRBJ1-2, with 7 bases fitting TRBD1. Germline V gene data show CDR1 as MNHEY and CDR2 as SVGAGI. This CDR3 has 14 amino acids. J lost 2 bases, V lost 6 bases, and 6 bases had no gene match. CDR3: CASSTPGGNYGYTF. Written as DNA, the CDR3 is TGTGCCAGCAGCACCCCAGGGGGGAACTATGGCTACACCTTC.

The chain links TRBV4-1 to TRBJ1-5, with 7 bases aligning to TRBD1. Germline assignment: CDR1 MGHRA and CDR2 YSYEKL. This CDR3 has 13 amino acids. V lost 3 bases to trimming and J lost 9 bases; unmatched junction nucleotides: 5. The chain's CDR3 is CASSQTGYRPQHF. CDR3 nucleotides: TGCGCCAGCAGCCAGACAGGGTACCGGCCCCAGCATTTT.

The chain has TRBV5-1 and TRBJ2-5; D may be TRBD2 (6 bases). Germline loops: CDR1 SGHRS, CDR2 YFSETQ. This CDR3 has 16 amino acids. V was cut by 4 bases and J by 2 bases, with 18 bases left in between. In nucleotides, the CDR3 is TGCGCCAGCAGCCCCGGCGTGGGGGGACCTCAAGAGACCCAGTACTTC. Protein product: CASSPGVGGPQETQYF.

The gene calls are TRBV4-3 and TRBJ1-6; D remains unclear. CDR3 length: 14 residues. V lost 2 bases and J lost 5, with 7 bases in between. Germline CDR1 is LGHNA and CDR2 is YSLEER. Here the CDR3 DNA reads TGCGCCAGCAGCCAATGGGCGCATAATTCACCCCTCCACTTT. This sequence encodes CASSQWAHNSPLHF.

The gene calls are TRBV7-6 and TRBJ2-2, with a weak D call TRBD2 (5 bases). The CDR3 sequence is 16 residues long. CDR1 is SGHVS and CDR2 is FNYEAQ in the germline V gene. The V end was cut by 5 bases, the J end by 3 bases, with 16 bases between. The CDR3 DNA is TGTGCCAGCAGCCTGCCGCGGGTCCGGGACACCGGGGAGCTGTTTTTT. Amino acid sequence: CASSLPRVRDTGELFF.

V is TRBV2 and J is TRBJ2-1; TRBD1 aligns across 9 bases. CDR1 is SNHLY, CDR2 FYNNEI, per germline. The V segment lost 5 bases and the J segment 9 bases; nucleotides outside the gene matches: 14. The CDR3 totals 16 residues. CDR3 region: CASSISGTGSSGEQFF. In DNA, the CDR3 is TGTGCCAGCAGTATCTCCGGGACAGGGAGCTCGGGTGAGCAGTTCTTC.

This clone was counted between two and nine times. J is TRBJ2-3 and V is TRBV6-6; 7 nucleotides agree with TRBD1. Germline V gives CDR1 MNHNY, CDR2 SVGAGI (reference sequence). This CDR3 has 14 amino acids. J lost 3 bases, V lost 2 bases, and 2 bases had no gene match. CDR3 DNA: TGTGCCAGCAGTTACGGCAGGGGGACAGATACGCAGTATTTT. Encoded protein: CASSYGRGTDTQYF.